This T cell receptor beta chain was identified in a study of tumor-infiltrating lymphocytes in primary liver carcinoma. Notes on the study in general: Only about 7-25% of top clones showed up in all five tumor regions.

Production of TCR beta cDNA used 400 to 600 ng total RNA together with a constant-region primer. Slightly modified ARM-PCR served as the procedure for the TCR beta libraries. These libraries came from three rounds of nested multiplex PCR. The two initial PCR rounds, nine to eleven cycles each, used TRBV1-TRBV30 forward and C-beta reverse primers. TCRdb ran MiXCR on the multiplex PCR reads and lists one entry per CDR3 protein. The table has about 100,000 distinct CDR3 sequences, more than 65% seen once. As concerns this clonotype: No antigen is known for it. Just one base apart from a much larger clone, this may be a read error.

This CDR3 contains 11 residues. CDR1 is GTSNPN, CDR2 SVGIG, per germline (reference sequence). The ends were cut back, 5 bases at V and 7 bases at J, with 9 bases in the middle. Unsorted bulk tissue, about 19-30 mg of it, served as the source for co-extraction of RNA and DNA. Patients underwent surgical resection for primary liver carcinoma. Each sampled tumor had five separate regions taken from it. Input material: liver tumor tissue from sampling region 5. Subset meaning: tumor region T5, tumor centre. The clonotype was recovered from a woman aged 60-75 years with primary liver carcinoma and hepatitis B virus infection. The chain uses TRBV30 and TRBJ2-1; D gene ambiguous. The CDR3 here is CAWGAWNEQFF. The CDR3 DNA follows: TGTGCCTGGGGAGCCTGGAATGAGCAGTTCTTC.